The entry below gives a single TCR beta chain sequence along with its context. In the authors' workflow: Nucleated cell number was recorded as an estimate derived from reference gene primer amplification. Measured with immunoSEQ multiplex PCR; TCRdb has only the in-frame clones, and not every one. The V and J calls and the clone size are those of that table, but D and trimming were determined from the DNA. The sample contains 310,000 or so clones, about 83% of which appear only once. This specimen belongs to a study of blood T cell repertoires in COVID-19. Overall study: Samples representing acute and convalescent COVID-19 were sourced from the United States, Italy and Spain. Nucleic acid was either cDNA or gDNA, and it came from T cells, B-cell-depleted T cells, or PBMCs.

Trimming stripped 7 bases from V and 3 bases from J, with 13 bases between. This CDR3 is 14 amino acids long. CDR1 is MNHEY and CDR2 is SVGAGI in the germline V gene. The chain joins TRBV6-5 to TRBJ2-1; tentatively, D is TRBD1 (6 bases). Sequencing was carried out using peripheral blood. The sequence was collected from a woman between 50 and 59 years old with acute or convalescent COVID-19. This chain's CDR3 is CASNPTGSYNEQFF. CDR3 nucleotides: TGTGCCAGCAATCCAACAGGGAGCTACAATGAGCAGTTCTTC.